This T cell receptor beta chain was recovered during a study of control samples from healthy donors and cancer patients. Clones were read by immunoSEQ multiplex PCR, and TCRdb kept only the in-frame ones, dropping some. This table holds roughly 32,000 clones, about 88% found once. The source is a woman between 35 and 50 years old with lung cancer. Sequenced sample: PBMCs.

Here the CDR3 DNA reads TGTGCCAGCAGTTGGGGGACTGAAGCTTTCTTT. This translates into CASSWGTEAFF. The rearrangement joins TRBV6-6 to TRBJ1-1, with a weak D call TRBD1 (5 bases). This CDR3 contains 11 residues. V was cut by 4 bases and J by 5 bases, with 5 bases left in between. CDR1 and CDR2 (germline): MNHNY, SVGAGI (reference sequence).